The 17 T cell receptor beta chains given below trace back to one sample, sequenced in a study of Ad26.COV2.S vaccination and SARS-CoV-2 variants. Clones were sequenced by immunoSEQ multiplex PCR, and TCRdb holds only the in-frame ones, with some missing. This repertoire shows roughly 330,000 clones, about nine tenths found once; its top ten account for 5.5%. Treatment in this sample: around 19 received Ad26.COV2.S at low or high dose, single or two shots; 5 received placebo; per-sample allocation not given. The samples were gathered on day 63 after the first injection of vaccine or placebo. Sample: peripheral blood, taken in a trial of Ad26.COV2.S vaccine versus placebo. The receptors come from a person between 18 and 65 years old who received the Ad26.COV2.S COVID-19 vaccine or a placebo.

This rearrangement joins TRBV4-3 to TRBJ1-6; TRBD1 aligns across 7 bases. The CDR3 covers 12 residues. V lost 2 bases, J lost 11 bases, and 0 bases stayed unmatched. From germline, CDR1 is LGHNA and CDR2 YSLEER. CDR3 in DNA: TGCGCCAGCAGCCAAACAGGGGCACCCCTCCACTTT. It translates to CASSQTGAPLHF.

The CDR3 protein is CTSGDYNEQFF. The CDR3 DNA sequence: TGCACTTCCGGGGACTACAATGAGCAGTTCTTC. The gene calls are TRBV20-1 and TRBJ2-1, with a tentative D call TRBD2 (5 bases). In germline, CDR1 is DFQATT, CDR2 SNEGSKA (reference sequence). CDR3 length equals 11 residues.

The table lists this clone with a count of one. CDR3 DNA sequence: TGTGCCAGCAGTCTCGAACAGGGTAGGGCGGACACTGAAGCTTTCTTT. Protein product: CASSLEQGRADTEAFF. V gene TRBV28 combines with J gene TRBJ1-1; D possibly corresponds to TRBD1 (6 bases). Trimming cost V 5 bases and J 3 bases, with 19 bases left between them. CDR1 and CDR2 (germline): MDHEN, SYDVKM. CDR3 length equals 16 residues. Combining the CDR3 with reference TRBV28 and TRBJ1-1 gives the whole variable domain DVKVTQSSRYLVKRTGEKVFLECVQDMDHENMFWYRQDPGLGLRLIYFSYDVKMKEKGDIPEGYSVSREKKERFSLILESASTNQTSMYLCASSLEQGRADTEAFFGQGTRLTVV.

The CDR3 loop is CASSHDRDEKLFF. The CDR3 DNA follows: TGTGCCAGCAGCCACGACAGGGATGAAAAACTGTTTTTT. The genes are TRBV6-5 and TRBJ1-4; 7 bases align to TRBD1. The CDR3 is 13 residues long. The trim removed 6 bases at V and 6 bases at J, leaving 4 bases unmatched. CDR1 and CDR2 (germline): MNHEY, SVGAGI.

The rearrangement joins TRBV18 to TRBJ1-5; 7 positions match TRBD1. Germline trimming cut 3 bases from V and 3 bases from J; bases unmatched to any gene: 8. Per germline, CDR1 KGHSH and CDR2 LQKENI. The CDR3 has 16 residues. The CDR3, as DNA: TGTGCCAGCTCACCGTTGGGACAGATATTCAATCAGCCCCAGCATTTT. This encodes CASSPLGQIFNQPQHF.

The V call is TRBV27, the J call TRBJ1-6; D is unclear. This CDR3 contains 15 residues. The V end was cut by 6 bases, the J end by 6 bases, with 15 bases between. Per the germline V gene, CDR1 is MNHEY and CDR2 is SMNVEV (reference sequence). The CDR3 nucleotides are TGTGCCAGCAGGGACCCCTCCGGGTCTAATTCACCCCTCCACTTT. It translates to CASRDPSGSNSPLHF.

J is TRBJ1-5 and V is TRBV6-5, with D hard to call. Trimming shortened V by 5 bases and J by 3 bases, and 11 bases separated the two germline ends. Germline CDR1 is MNHEY and CDR2 is SVGAGI. This CDR3 is built from 14 residues. DNA for the CDR3: TGTGCCAGCAGTACCGACGGAACCAATCAGCCCCAGCATTTT. Its protein product is CASSTDGTNQPQHF.

The rearrangement links TRBV6-5 to TRBJ1-4; D might be TRBD1 (5 bases). The germline V gene has CDR1 MNHEY and CDR2 SVGAGI. The CDR3 contains 14 residues. V gave up 5 bases and J gave up 10 bases, with 17 bases separating them. CDR3 in amino acids: CASSITRDGGKLFF. In DNA, the CDR3 is TGTGCCAGCAGTATTACTCGGGACGGTGGAAAACTGTTTTTT.

This clone was detected only once. This sequence joins TRBV24-1 and TRBJ1-1; D unresolved. This CDR3 is 13 amino acids long. Germline-derived CDR1 and CDR2 are KGHDR and SFDVKD. With 3 bases removed from V and 6 bases from J, the gap between germline ends came to 10 bases. The CDR3 DNA reads TGTGCCACCAGTGATACCAATTCCCCTGAAGCTTTCTTT. Protein product: CATSDTNSPEAFF.

Here the CDR3 DNA reads TGTGCCAGCAGCCAACCACAGGGAACCTCTGGAAACACCATATATTTT. This codes for CASSQPQGTSGNTIYF. The chain is built from TRBV5-4 and TRBJ1-3; TRBD1 might be the D (6 bases). Per the germline V gene, CDR1 is SGHNT and CDR2 is YYREEE (reference sequence). V was shortened by 4 bases and J by 0 bases, with 14 bases between the two germline ends. The CDR3 contains 16 residues.

This clone has more than one count but fewer than ten. The rearrangement joins TRBV9 to TRBJ1-2; D is unclear. The germline CDR1 and CDR2 sequences are SGDLS and YYNGEE. The CDR3 length is 12 residues. V dropped 0 bases and J dropped 3 bases, with 3 bases sitting between them. The CDR3 coding sequence is TGTGCCAGCAGCGTAGGGGACTATGGCTACACCTTC. Amino acid sequence: CASSVGDYGYTF.

The chain recombines TRBV3-1 (or the pseudogene TRBV3-2) with TRBJ1-1, with TRBD1 matching over 8 bases. CDR1 and CDR2 from the germline V gene are LGHDT and YNNKEL (reference sequence). The V gene end was trimmed by 4 bases and the J gene end by 6 bases; junction bases not matched to a gene: 10. The CDR3 loop spans 15 amino acids. This chain's CDR3 is CASSPTPNRGAEAFF. For the CDR3, the DNA is TGTGCCAGCAGCCCTACTCCGAACAGGGGGGCTGAAGCTTTCTTT.

This clone was seen only a few times. The chain has TRBV27 and TRBJ1-1, with TRBD1 matching 7 bases. CDR1 is MNHEY, CDR2 SMNVEV, per germline (reference sequence). This CDR3 has 14 amino acids. The J segment lost 4 bases and the V segment lost 6 bases, leaving 8 bases of the junction unmatched. CDR3 region: CASSPQGSGTEAFF. CDR3 nucleotide sequence: TGTGCCAGCAGCCCACAGGGGAGCGGCACTGAAGCTTTCTTT.

The chain joins TRBV5-5 to TRBJ1-2; 7 nucleotides match TRBD1. Germline CDR1 and CDR2: SGHKS and YYEKEE (reference sequence). The CDR3 has 14 amino acids. V shed 5 bases and J 2 bases; nucleotides not matched to a gene: 6. As DNA, the CDR3 is TGTGCCAGCAGTGGACAGGCATGGAACTATGGCTACACCTTC. Translation gives CASSGQAWNYGYTF.

The CDR3 DNA sequence: TGCGCCAGCAGCCAAGCCATCAGCCCTAATAGCAATCAGCCCCAGCATTTT. Its translation: CASSQAISPNSNQPQHF. The rearrangement joins TRBV4-1 to TRBJ1-5; no clear D. Trimming removed 1 base from V and 0 bases from J, with 13 bases in between. Germline CDR1 is MGHRA and CDR2 is YSYEKL. This CDR3 has 17 residues.

The rearrangement uses TRBV7-7 and TRBJ1-2; D call uncertain. The CDR3 consists of 14 residues. V lost 5 bases, J lost 4 bases, and 14 bases lay in between. Looked up from germline, CDR1 is SSHAT and CDR2 is FNYEAQ (reference sequence). CDR3 DNA sequence: TGTGCCAGCAGCGAACTACACGTATCCTATGGCTACACCTTC. This codes for CASSELHVSYGYTF.

The rearrangement links TRBV19 to TRBJ1-5; 10 bases are shared with TRBD1. This CDR3 has 19 residues. CDR1 is LNHDA, CDR2 SQIVND, per germline (reference sequence). J lost 5 bases, V lost 0 bases, and 13 bases had no gene match. The DNA for the CDR3 is TGTGCCAGTAGTATAGATCTCTTAGGGACAGGGGCGAATGATCAGCCCCAGCATTTT. It encodes CASSIDLLGTGANDQPQHF.